This paragraph reports one TCR beta chain. The antigen remains undetermined. The germline V gene has CDR1 SGHDN and CDR2 FVKESK. The length of the CDR3 is 16 residues. J gave up 7 bases and V 0 bases, and 6 bases lay outside the gene matches. The data were taken from a study of shared clonotypes between healthy human individuals. Study overall: Donors, aged 18 to 49, were a couple of women and three men. CD4 naive cells filled three plates per donor, CD4 memory three, CD8 naive two and CD8 memory one. Whole-study findings and limits: An effect of sequencing depth on clonotype sharing among donors was expected.

TCRdb's copy holds only in-frame clones and misses some; the assay was immunoSEQ multiplex PCR. The sample yields 85,000 to 100,000 clones, approximately 75% seen once. To make CD8 memory, CD45RO+ cells were put together with CCR7-negative CD45RA+ TemRA cells. Material for sequencing was memory CD8+ T cells sorted from blood. Subset noted: CD45RO+ cells pooled with CCR7-negative TemRA cells. This sequence was found in a man in his thirties or forties in good health. The chain couples TRBV14 to TRBJ2-2; 9 positions agree with TRBD2. CDR3 amino acids: CASSQDIAGVIGELFF. The CDR3 nucleotides read TGTGCCAGCAGCCAAGATATAGCGGGAGTCATCGGGGAGCTGTTTTTT. The whole variable domain, filled in from reference TRBV14 and TRBJ2-2, reads EAGVTQFPSHSVIEKGQTVTLRCDPISGHDNLYWYRRVMGKEIKFLLHFVKESKQDESGMPNNRFLAERTGGTYSTLKVQPAELEDSGVYFCASSQDIAGVIGELFFGEGSRLTVL.